The source of this T cell receptor beta chain is a study of spatial heterogeneity in lung cancer. Background on the study: Consistently, beta-chain sequences turned up in larger numbers than alpha-chain sequences did.

Study results and caveats: TCRs found ubiquitously expanded in tumor appeared in blood more at resection than at follow-up.

This clonotype was counted ten times or more. What it binds is not known. Noted time point: sample taken at primary tumor resection. Extraction of whole RNA from tumor, nontumor lung or frozen PBMC preceded unsorted sequencing. A total of 72 untreated early-stage non-small cell lung cancer patients served as donors. TCRdb re-called the 5' RACE reads through MiXCR, storing one row per CDR3 protein. The sample has 40,000 to 45,000 distinct CDR3 sequences, approximately 7% seen once. Germline CDR1 SGHRS, CDR2 YFSETQ. This CDR3 is 13 amino acids long. V was cut by 2 bases and J by 10 bases, with 10 bases left in between.

This TCR derives from a female donor with early-stage non-small cell lung cancer. The chain carries TRBV5-1 and TRBJ1-6; D gene ambiguous. The source was PBMCs, collected at surgery. The DNA for the CDR3 is TGCGCCAGCAGCTTAGAGGAGTCATCACCCCTCCACTTT. It translates to CASSLEESSPLHF.